The T cell receptor beta chain described here comes from a study of CD8 T cells in ankylosing spondylitis. There are 17 residues in the CDR3. Germline lookup yields CDR1 SEHNR and CDR2 FQNEAQ (reference sequence). Trimming left V 5 bases short and J 4 bases short, with 22 bases between. TCRdb ran MiXCR on the 5' RACE reads and lists one entry per CDR3 protein. The sample yields around 250,000 distinct CDR3 sequences, around 11% seen once. This clonotype was counted between two and nine times. V is TRBV7-9 and J is TRBJ2-3; either TRBD1 or TRBD2 may fit D (6 bases each). The receptor was derived from a male donor with ankylosing spondylitis or in good health (not recorded which). Specimen: blood, either unsorted or a sorted T cell fraction (not recorded which). CDR3 sequence: CASSESAGGGLADTQYF. The CDR3 DNA reads TGTGCCAGCAGCGAATCTGCAGGAGGGGGGTTGGCAGATACGCAGTATTTT.